This record covers a single TCR beta chain. Its antigen is undetermined. The sample comes from a study of post-analysis software for immune sequencing data. As for the study in general: Relapsing-remitting, secondary progressive and progressive-relapsing multiple sclerosis courses were included. Notes on the study in general: Significantly lower normalized Chao1 diversity was found in patients with multiple sclerosis relative to controls. Analysis by F measure revealed that same-batch samples clustered strongly together.

Unique molecular identifiers were carried by the TCR beta cDNA libraries. TCRdb re-analysed the PCR reads in MiXCR, keeping a single row per CDR3 protein. The table lists around 700,000 distinct CDR3 sequences, roughly three fifths of them singletons, with 10% to 12% in the top ten. The sequence derives from a girl aged 2 to 10 with multiple sclerosis. Material: blood.

The CDR3 is CASRITPQGGQETQYF. The CDR3 nucleotides are TGTGCCAGCAGAATAACACCACAGGGAGGGCAAGAGACCCAGTACTTC. The chain employs TRBV25-1 and TRBJ2-5; weak D call: TRBD2 (7 bases). The V gene's germline CDR1 is MGHDK and CDR2 SYGVNS. V gave up 6 bases and J gave up 2 bases, with 19 bases separating them. CDR3 length equals 16 residues.